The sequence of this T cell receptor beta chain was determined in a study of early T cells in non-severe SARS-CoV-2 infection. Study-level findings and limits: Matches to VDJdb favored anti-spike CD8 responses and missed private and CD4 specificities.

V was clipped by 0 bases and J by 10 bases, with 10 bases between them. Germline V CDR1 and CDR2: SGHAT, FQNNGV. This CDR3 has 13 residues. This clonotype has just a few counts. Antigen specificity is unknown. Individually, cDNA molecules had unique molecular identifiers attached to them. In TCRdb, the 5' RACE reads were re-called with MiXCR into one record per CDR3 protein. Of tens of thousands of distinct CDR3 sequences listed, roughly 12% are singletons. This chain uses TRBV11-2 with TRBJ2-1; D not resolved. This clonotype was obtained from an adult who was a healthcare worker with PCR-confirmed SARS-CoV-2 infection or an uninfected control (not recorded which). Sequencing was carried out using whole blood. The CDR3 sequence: CASSLEPRPEQFF. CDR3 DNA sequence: TGTGCCAGCAGCTTAGAGCCGCGTCCAGAGCAGTTCTTC.